This T cell receptor beta chain was captured in a study of blood T cell repertoires in COVID-19. Background on the study: Material from acute and convalescent COVID-19 was sourced from the United States, Italy and Spain. In each case, the material was cDNA or gDNA derived from T cells, B-cell-depleted T cells, or PBMCs.

Germline lookup yields CDR1 SEHNR and CDR2 FQNEAQ (reference sequence). Germline trimming cut 5 bases from V and 1 base from J; bases unmatched to any gene: 4. The CDR3 sequence is 14 residues long. Authors' analysis steps: From reference gene primer amplification, estimates of nucleated cell counts were derived. The method was immunoSEQ multiplex PCR; TCRdb's version includes in-frame clones alone and lacks a portion of them. From that table come the V and J calls and clone size; the DNA was used to work out D and trimming. The data show about 200,000 clones, less than 85% seen once. Sequencing input: peripheral blood. The V call is TRBV7-9, the J call TRBJ1-1; the match to TRBD1 covers 7 bases. The clonotype was recovered from a man in his fifties or sixties who had recovered from COVID-19. The CDR3 here is CASSPGQTNTEAFF. CDR3 coding DNA: TGTGCCAGCAGCCCGGGACAGACGAACACTGAAGCTTTCTTT.